Listed here are 28 T cell receptor beta chains from one sample, sequenced in a study of T-cell memory formation after mild COVID-19. From the 5' RACE reads, TCRdb called clonotypes with MiXCR, one entry per CDR3 protein. The sample holds under 600,000 distinct CDR3 sequences, 20% to 25% seen once. The sample comprised PBMCs or a T cell subset sorted from them (not recorded which). The receptors stem from an adult woman who had mild COVID-19 (a few samples of this study predate the infection). Cell type and time point are not known.

The chain is built from TRBV20-1 and TRBJ2-2; tentatively, D is TRBD1 (6 bases). Germline CDR1 is DFQATT and CDR2 is SNEGSKA (reference sequence). V was trimmed by 1 base and J by 6 bases, leaving 12 bases between them. This CDR3 spans 14 amino acids. The CDR3 DNA reads TGCAGTGCTAGAGCAACAGGGCTACCCGGGGAGCTGTTTTTT. Its translation: CSARATGLPGELFF.

The rearrangement joins TRBV6-5 to TRBJ2-1; 9 bases agree with TRBD1. V lost 6 bases and J lost 3; bases outside the gene matches: 6. The CDR3 is made up of 15 amino acids. Germline V gene data show CDR1 as MNHEY and CDR2 as SVGAGI. This CDR3 is CASRKTGGGYNEQFF. In DNA, the CDR3 is TGTGCCAGCAGGAAAACAGGGGGCGGCTACAATGAGCAGTTCTTC.

This clonotype was seen more than once but under ten times. The chain is built from TRBV19 and TRBJ2-5; maybe TRBD1 (5 bases). CDR1 is LNHDA and CDR2 is SQIVND in the germline V gene (reference sequence). The length of the CDR3 is 14 residues. The V and J ends lost 3 bases and 1 base respectively, with 9 bases between them. The CDR3 region has the DNA TGTGCCAGTAGTATTCCTGGGGCCCAAGAGACCCAGTACTTC. This gives the protein CASSIPGAQETQYF.

A few counts support this clonotype. The rearrangement joins TRBV7-3 to TRBJ2-3, with 8 positions matching TRBD2. From germline, CDR1 is SGHTA and CDR2 FQGTGA. V gave up 0 bases and J gave up 6 bases; unmatched junction bases: 8. CDR3 length: 16 amino acids. CDR3 DNA sequence: TGTGCCAGCAGCTTAACAGCGGGAGTAATGACGGATACGCAGTATTTT. It codes for CASSLTAGVMTDTQYF.

This clonotype was observed a few times. This chain connects TRBV6-6 to TRBJ2-2; 7 bases match TRBD1. This CDR3 contains 15 residues. V shed 6 bases, J shed 7 bases, and the junction held 11 bases outside the gene matches. Germline CDR1 is MNHNY and CDR2 is SVGAGI (reference sequence). Here the CDR3 reads CASRSRGREGGELFF. The CDR3 nucleotides read TGTGCCAGCAGAAGTAGGGGGCGCGAGGGCGGGGAGCTGTTTTTT.

The chain couples TRBV7-2 to TRBJ2-5, with TRBD2 identical over 8 bases. Unmatched junction bases numbered 11, after V lost 2 bases and J lost 3 bases. Germline-derived CDR1 and CDR2 are SGHTA and FQGNSA. The CDR3 consists of 17 residues. In DNA, the CDR3 is TGTGCCAGCAGCTTACCGGTCCTGGGACTAGGGGAAGAGACCCAGTACTTC. It specifies CASSLPVLGLGEETQYF.

The chain couples TRBV11-2 to TRBJ2-1; 9 nucleotides line up with TRBD1. V shed 7 bases and J 12 bases; nucleotides not matched to a gene: 7. CDR3 length: 12 amino acids. Germline CDR1 SGHAT, CDR2 FQNNGV. The CDR3 sequence: CASILPGQGQFF. The DNA of the CDR3 is TGTGCCAGCATCCTGCCGGGACAGGGGCAGTTCTTC.

This clonotype is a singleton in its sample. V usage is TRBV6-1 and J usage is TRBJ1-5; the D is unclear. Germline V lookup: CDR1 MNHNS, CDR2 SASEGT. Trimming took off 2 bases at V and 0 bases at J, with 8 bases between the two ends. This CDR3 spans 15 amino acids. CDR3 sequence: CASSESSYSNQPQHF. DNA of the CDR3: TGTGCCAGCAGTGAATCATCCTATAGCAATCAGCCCCAGCATTTT.

The rearrangement links TRBV7-3 to TRBJ1-1; TRBD1 might be the D (6 bases). The CDR3 spans 15 residues. Trimming removed 5 bases at V and 2 bases at J, with 15 bases between. Germline values: CDR1 SGHTA, CDR2 FQGTGA. The CDR3 DNA is TGTGCCAGCAGCCAAAACACAGGGCTAAACACTGAAGCTTTCTTT. Translation gives CASSQNTGLNTEAFF.

The chain combines TRBV12-3 or TRBV12-4 with TRBJ1-2; tentative D call: TRBD1 (6 bases). Trimming pared 6 bases from V and 4 bases from J, leaving 12 bases between. The CDR3 has 13 residues. The CDR3 spells CASSKQGPYGYTF. CDR3 DNA: TGTGCCAGCAGCAAACAGGGTCCCTATGGCTACACCTTC.

CDR3 sequence: CASSFGGDGSYNEQFF. CDR3 nucleotide sequence: TGTGCCAGCAGTTTTGGGGGGGACGGCTCCTACAATGAGCAGTTCTTC. The rearrangement uses TRBV27 and TRBJ2-1, with 7 bases identical to TRBD2. This CDR3 contains 16 residues. Germline V CDR1 and CDR2: MNHEY, SMNVEV (reference sequence). J lost 0 bases, V lost 3 bases, and 5 bases had no gene match.

The J gene is TRBJ1-2, the V gene TRBV20-1; D perhaps matches TRBD1 (6 bases). The CDR3 sequence is 12 residues long. The V end was cut by 6 bases, the J end by 4 bases, with 12 bases between. Germline V gene data show CDR1 as DFQATT and CDR2 as SNEGSKA (reference sequence). The CDR3 bases are TGCAGTGCCAGCGACAGGTCCTATGGCTACACCTTC. Translating gives CSASDRSYGYTF.

This clonotype was observed a handful of times. The chain couples TRBV28 to TRBJ2-1, with 11 nucleotides matching TRBD2. Per the germline V gene, CDR1 is MDHEN and CDR2 is SYDVKM. CDR3 length: 16 amino acids. J gave up 4 bases and V 1 base, and 3 bases lay outside the gene matches. Here the CDR3 reads CASSLYLAGGYNEQFF. CDR3 sequence (DNA): TGTGCCAGCAGTTTATATCTAGCGGGGGGTTACAATGAGCAGTTCTTC.

The rearrangement links TRBV5-4 to TRBJ1-3, with no clear D. There are 12 residues in the CDR3. Looked up from germline, CDR1 is SGHNT and CDR2 is YYREEE (reference sequence). V lost 3 bases and J lost 7, with 8 bases in between. The CDR3 nucleotides read TGTGCCAGCAGCTCGGAATGGAACACCATATATTTT. Amino acids: CASSSEWNTIYF.

The table lists this clonotype with a count of one. The J gene is TRBJ2-1, the V gene TRBV3-1, with D uncertain. Trimming removed 1 base from V and 7 bases from J, with 8 bases in between. The CDR3 totals 13 residues. Looked up from germline, CDR1 is LGHDT and CDR2 is YNNKEL (reference sequence). In DNA, the CDR3 is TGTGCCAGCAGCCAAGGTAGGCGGAATGAGCAGTTCTTC. Protein sequence: CASSQGRRNEQFF.

This clonotype was seen ten or more times. V usage is TRBV5-1 and J usage is TRBJ2-5; maybe TRBD1 (7 bases). The ends were cut back, 6 bases at V and 10 bases at J, with 19 bases in the middle. CDR3 length equals 13 residues. From germline, CDR1 is SGHRS and CDR2 YFSETQ. This chain's CDR3 is CASKEGAATDQYF. In DNA form, the CDR3 reads TGCGCCAGCAAGGAGGGGGCGGCTACAGACCAGTACTTC.

This clonotype was found many times. The rearrangement uses TRBV15 and TRBJ2-3; D remains ambiguous. Germline CDR1 is LNHNV and CDR2 is YYDKDF (reference sequence). The CDR3 loop spans 14 amino acids. V was pared by 4 bases and J by 2 bases, with 10 bases between. This CDR3 reads CATSKGGDTDTQYF. CDR3 nucleotides: TGTGCCACCAGCAAGGGCGGAGACACAGATACGCAGTATTTT. Combining the CDR3 with reference TRBV15 and TRBJ2-3 gives the whole variable domain DAMVIQNPRYQVTQFGKPVTLSCSQTLNHNVMYWYQQKSSQAPKLLFHYYDKDFNNEADTPDNFQSRRPNTSFCFLDIRSPGLGDTAMYLCATSKGGDTDTQYFGPGTRLTVL.

The chain is built from TRBV7-9 and TRBJ1-2; D unclear. Looked up from germline, CDR1 is SEHNR and CDR2 is FQNEAQ (reference sequence). With 0 bases removed from V and 4 bases from J, the gap between germline ends came to 15 bases. The CDR3 loop spans 16 amino acids. As DNA, the CDR3 is TGTGCCAGCAGCTTAGCCGGGCAGGAGTATATCTATGGCTACACCTTC. As protein: CASSLAGQEYIYGYTF.

This clonotype was seen more than once but under ten times. V usage is TRBV2 and J usage is TRBJ2-3, with no clear D. The CDR3 is 14 amino acids. V gave up 3 bases and J gave up 0 bases, with 7 bases separating them. The germline CDR1 and CDR2 sequences are SNHLY and FYNNEI. This CDR3 reads CASSDIESTDTQYF. DNA of the CDR3: TGTGCCAGCAGTGATATAGAAAGCACAGATACGCAGTATTTT.

This chain links TRBV9 with TRBJ1-2, with 9 bases identical to TRBD1. The length of the CDR3 is 15 residues. V shed 3 bases and J 8 bases; nucleotides not matched to a gene: 11. Looked up from germline, CDR1 is SGDLS and CDR2 is YYNGEE. The CDR3 spells CASSGDRVGGGGYTF. The CDR3 coding sequence is TGTGCCAGCAGCGGGGACAGGGTAGGAGGTGGAGGCTACACCTTC.

This CDR3 reads CASSPVRDTQYF. The CDR3 region has the DNA TGTGCCAGCTCACCGGTCCGGGATACGCAGTATTTT. This chain connects TRBV18 to TRBJ2-3; D remains ambiguous. This CDR3 comprises 12 residues. V was pared by 3 bases and J by 6 bases, with 7 bases between. CDR1 is KGHSH and CDR2 is LQKENI in the germline V gene. Filled out from reference TRBV18 and TRBJ2-3, the complete variable domain reads NAGVMQNPRHLVRRRGQEARLRCSPMKGHSHVYWYRQLPEEGLKFMVYLQKENIIDESGMPKERFSAEFPKEGPSILRIQQVVRGDSAAYFCASSPVRDTQYFGPGTRLTVL.

This clonotype was seen ten or more times. The V call is TRBV3-1, the J call TRBJ2-1, with 10 bases aligning to TRBD2. This CDR3 has 18 residues. Germline V gives CDR1 LGHDT, CDR2 YNNKEL (reference sequence). Trimming at V came to 4 bases and at J to 10 bases, leaving 19 bases not matched to a gene. The CDR3 DNA reads as TGTGCCAGCAGCCCCCTGCGATTGTCTAGCGGGGGTCCCAGGGAGCAGTTCTTC. Protein sequence: CASSPLRLSSGGPREQFF.

The rearrangement uses TRBV12-3 or TRBV12-4 and TRBJ1-5, with TRBD1 identical over 9 bases. Losses at the gene ends were 0 bases for V and 7 bases for J; bases not matched to a gene: 7. This CDR3 contains 16 residues. The CDR3 DNA reads TGTGCCAGCAGTTTAGCGACAGGGGGGGGAAGGCAGCCCCAGCATTTT. It yields the protein CASSLATGGGRQPQHF.

The chain recombines TRBV5-1 with TRBJ2-1, with TRBD2 matching 13 bases. CDR1 is SGHRS, CDR2 YFSETQ, per germline. The CDR3 runs to 15 residues. After removal of 3 bases from V and 9 bases from J, the junction contained 6 bases not matched to a gene. The CDR3 DNA sequence: TGCGCCAGCAGCTCAAGGACTAGCGGGAGTGGTGAGCAGTTCTTC. It translates to CASSSRTSGSGEQFF.

With regard to this clonotype: One end of the junction varies from germline; a read error may be responsible. V is TRBV18 and J is TRBJ1-1; D is perhaps TRBD1 (6 bases). The CDR3 consists of 13 residues. CDR1 is KGHSH, CDR2 LQKENI, per germline. CDR3 region: CASLPVGAAEAFF. The CDR3, as DNA: TGTGCCAGCTTACCAGTGGGGGCTGCTGAAGCTTTCTTT.

V usage is TRBV4-1 and J usage is TRBJ1-2, with D tentatively TRBD1 (6 bases). Looked up from germline, CDR1 is MGHRA and CDR2 is YSYEKL. This CDR3 is built from 17 residues. V was pared by 1 base and J by 2 bases, with 17 bases between. In DNA form, the CDR3 reads TGCGCCAGCAGCCAAGGCGAGGCCAGGGGAGGAAACTATGGCTACACCTTC. Residues: CASSQGEARGGNYGYTF.

This clonotype has a handful of counts. The chain is built from TRBV5-1 and TRBJ2-5; 9 bases map to TRBD1. With V trimmed by 5 bases and J by 4 bases, 9 bases remained unmatched. This CDR3 region has 15 residues. Germline values: CDR1 SGHRS, CDR2 YFSETQ. This chain's CDR3 is CASRAMGQGGETQYF. The CDR3 DNA follows: TGCGCCAGCAGGGCGATGGGACAGGGTGGAGAGACCCAGTACTTC.

The CDR3 sequence: CSATQGALQSYNSPLHF. As DNA, the CDR3 is TGCAGTGCTACCCAGGGGGCGTTACAGTCCTATAATTCACCCCTCCACTTT. The rearrangement joins TRBV20-1 to TRBJ1-6; 8 bases match TRBD1. The CDR3 contains 17 residues. After removal of 4 bases from V and 1 base from J, the junction contained 9 bases not matched to a gene. Germline V gene sequence: CDR1 DFQATT, CDR2 SNEGSKA (reference sequence).